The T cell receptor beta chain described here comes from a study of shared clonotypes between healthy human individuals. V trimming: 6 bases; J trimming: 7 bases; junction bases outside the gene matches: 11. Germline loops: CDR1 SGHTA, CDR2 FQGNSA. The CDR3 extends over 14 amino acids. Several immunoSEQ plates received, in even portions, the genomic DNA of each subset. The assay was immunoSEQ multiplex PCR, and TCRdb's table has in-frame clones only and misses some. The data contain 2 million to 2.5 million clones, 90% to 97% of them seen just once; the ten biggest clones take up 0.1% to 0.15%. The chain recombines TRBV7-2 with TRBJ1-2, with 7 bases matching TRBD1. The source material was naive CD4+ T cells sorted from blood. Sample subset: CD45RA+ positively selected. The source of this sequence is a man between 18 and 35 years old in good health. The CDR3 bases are TGTGCCAGCAGACCAGGGGGTGTTGCTAGTGGCTACACCTTC. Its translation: CASRPGGVASGYTF.